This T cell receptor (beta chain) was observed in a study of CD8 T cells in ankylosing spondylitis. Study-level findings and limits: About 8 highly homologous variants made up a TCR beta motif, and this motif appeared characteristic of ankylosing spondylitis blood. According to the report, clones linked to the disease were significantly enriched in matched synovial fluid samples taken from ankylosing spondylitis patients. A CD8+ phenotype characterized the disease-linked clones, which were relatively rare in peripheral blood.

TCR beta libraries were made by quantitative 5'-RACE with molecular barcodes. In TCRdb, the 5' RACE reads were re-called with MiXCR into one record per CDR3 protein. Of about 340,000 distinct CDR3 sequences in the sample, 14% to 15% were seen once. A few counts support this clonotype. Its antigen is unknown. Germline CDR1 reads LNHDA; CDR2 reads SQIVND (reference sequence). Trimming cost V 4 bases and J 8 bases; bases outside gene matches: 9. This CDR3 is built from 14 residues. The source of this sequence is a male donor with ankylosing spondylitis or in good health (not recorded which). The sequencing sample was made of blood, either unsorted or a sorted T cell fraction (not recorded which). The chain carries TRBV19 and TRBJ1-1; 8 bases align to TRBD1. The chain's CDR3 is CASSTRQGYAEAFF. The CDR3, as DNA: TGTGCCAGTAGTACCCGACAGGGGTATGCGGAAGCTTTCTTT.